This T cell receptor beta chain was captured in a study of T-cell memory formation after mild COVID-19. In TCRdb, the 5' RACE reads were re-called with MiXCR into one record per CDR3 protein. The sample contains under 700,000 distinct CDR3 sequences, 20% of which appear only once. The V gene lost 3 bases and the J gene lost 9 bases, with 12 bases spanning the gap. CDR3 length: 14 residues. CDR1 and CDR2 (germline): SGHTA, FQGNSA. Material: PBMCs or a T cell subset sorted from them (not recorded which). V usage is TRBV7-2 and J usage is TRBJ1-6; D perhaps matches TRBD1 (5 bases). The clonotype was recovered from an adult woman who had mild COVID-19 (a few samples of this study predate the infection). Cell type and time point are not known. This CDR3 reads CASSFAGLGSPLHF. CDR3 bases: TGTGCCAGCAGCTTTGCAGGGTTGGGTTCACCCCTCCACTTT.